The 11 T cell receptor beta chains below were found in one sample sequenced in a study of cytomegalovirus exposure and HLA in healthy donors. PCR involved 60 Vbeta and 13 Jbeta primers. Some clones are missing from TCRdb's copy, which holds only in-frame ones; the method was immunoSEQ multiplex PCR. The table shows over 100,000 clones, with about 73% occurring only once. Sample: PBMCs. These receptors were taken from a woman aged 25 to 39 in good health and CMV-seropositive.

The genes are TRBV4-3 and TRBJ1-4; 8 bases map to TRBD1. V was pared by 1 base and J by 6 bases, with 4 bases of the junction left unmatched. The germline V gene has CDR1 LGHNA and CDR2 YSLEER. The CDR3 runs 15 residues. CDR3 region: CASSQARQGHEKLFF. The CDR3 DNA reads as TGCGCCAGCAGCCAAGCGAGACAGGGGCATGAAAAACTGTTTTTT.

This clone was recorded at least ten times. The chain employs TRBV5-1 and TRBJ2-1; D gene uncertain. This CDR3 is built from 15 residues. V shed 2 bases and J shed 6 bases, with 15 bases lying between them. Germline V gene lookup returns CDR1 SGHRS and CDR2 YFSETQ. The CDR3 region is CASSLVGDVVNEQFF. CDR3 coding DNA: TGCGCCAGCAGCTTAGTAGGAGACGTTGTCAATGAGCAGTTCTTC.

The rearrangement uses TRBV6-6 and TRBJ2-4, with D possibly TRBD2 on 6 matching bases. The CDR3 length is 13 residues. Germline V lookup: CDR1 MNHNY, CDR2 SVGAGI (reference sequence). V was trimmed by 6 bases and J by 3 bases, leaving 9 bases between them. This CDR3 reads CASSTAGKNIQYF. CDR3 coding DNA: TGTGCCAGCAGCACAGCGGGCAAAAACATTCAGTACTTC.

CDR3 protein: CATRQGSASETQYF. The CDR3 DNA follows: TGTGCCACCCGACAGGGGTCCGCATCAGAGACCCAGTACTTC. V is TRBV6-1 and J is TRBJ2-5; 8 nucleotides agree with TRBD1. J gave up 4 bases and V 10 bases, and 11 bases lay outside the gene matches. This CDR3 has 14 amino acids. Germline V gene sequence: CDR1 MNHNS, CDR2 SASEGT.

The chain carries TRBV7-2 and TRBJ2-5, with unresolved D. The CDR3 is made up of 12 amino acids. V lost 1 base, J lost 5 bases, and 5 bases lay in between. Germline V gives CDR1 SGHTA, CDR2 FQGNSA. The CDR3 coding sequence is TGTGCCAGCAGCTTAGTTCGGGAGACCCAGTACTTC. Its translation is CASSLVRETQYF.

The V and J genes are TRBV4-3 and TRBJ2-1, with D uncertain. The CDR3 extends over 13 amino acids. Trimming cost V 1 base and J 9 bases, with 10 bases left between them. Germline-derived CDR1 and CDR2 are LGHNA and YSLEER. The CDR3 sequence: CASSQVKPGEQFF. In nucleotides, the CDR3 is TGCGCCAGCAGCCAAGTAAAGCCGGGTGAGCAGTTCTTC.

This clone came up many times. The gene calls are TRBV30 and TRBJ1-1; no clear D gene. Germline V gene lookup returns CDR1 GTSNPN and CDR2 SVGIG (reference sequence). This CDR3 spans 13 amino acids. V was cut by 2 bases and J by 1 base, with 8 bases left in between. In DNA form, the CDR3 reads TGTGCCTGGAGTTACCGTAGGAACACTGAAGCTTTCTTT. Encoded protein: CAWSYRRNTEAFF. The complete variable domain, with remaining parts taken from reference TRBV30 and TRBJ1-1, reads SQTIHQWPATLVQPVGSPLSLECTVEGTSNPNLYWYRQAAGRGLQLLFYSVGIGQISSEVPQNLSASRPQDRQFILSSKKLLLSDSGFYLCAWSYRRNTEAFFGQGTRLTVV.

V gene TRBV30 combines with J gene TRBJ2-7; D perhaps matches TRBD2 (6 bases). Trimming took off 3 bases at V and 2 bases at J, with 14 bases between the two ends. In germline, CDR1 is GTSNPN, CDR2 SVGIG (reference sequence). The CDR3 has 14 residues. CDR3 nucleotides: TGTGCCTGGAGGAAGGGTTCGGGAGCCTACGAGCAGTACTTC. Amino acids: CAWRKGSGAYEQYF.

The chain couples TRBV28 to TRBJ1-1, with D possibly matching TRBD1 (5 bases). Germline-derived CDR1 and CDR2 are MDHEN and SYDVKM. V was trimmed by 9 bases and J by 0 bases, leaving 17 bases between them. The CDR3 consists of 15 residues. CDR3 nucleotides: TGTGCCAGTAGACAGTCGGCTTTCATGAACACTGAAGCTTTCTTT. This gives the protein CASRQSAFMNTEAFF.

This clone has more than one count but fewer than ten. At one end the junction does not follow the germline gene, possibly because of a read error. The chain employs TRBV7-9 and TRBJ1-2; D call uncertain. Germline CDR1 and CDR2: SEHNR and FQNEAQ (reference sequence). The CDR3 consists of 12 residues. This chain's CDR3 is CSSSSTNYGYTF. Here the CDR3 DNA reads TGTTCCAGCAGCAGCACTAACTATGGCTACACCTTC.

This clone was detected only a few times. This sequence joins TRBV6-1 and TRBJ2-2; perhaps TRBD2 as D (6 bases). Per germline, CDR1 MNHNS and CDR2 SASEGT. The CDR3 sequence is 15 residues long. Trimming removed 0 bases at V and 5 bases at J, with 10 bases between. In nucleotides, the CDR3 is TGTGCCAGCAGTGAAGCGAGACTAGGGACCGGGGAGCTGTTTTTT. This translates into CASSEARLGTGELFF.